This T cell receptor (beta chain) came from a study of blood T cell repertoires in COVID-19. Study at large: PBMCs, B-cell-depleted T cells, or T cells were the source of the cDNA or gDNA that made up the material.

Libraries were prepared by immunoSEQ multiplex PCR; TCRdb keeps only in-frame clonotypes and omits some of them. The data show 280,000 or so clones, with about 89% seen just once and 12% held by the top ten. This TCR was recovered from a woman aged 55-69 years with acute or convalescent COVID-19. The specimen sequenced was peripheral blood.

The CDR3 region has the DNA TGTGCCAGCAGTCAAATTGCAGGCCACACTGAAGCTTTCTTT. Protein sequence: CASSQIAGHTEAFF. The V and J genes are TRBV6-5 and TRBJ1-1, with D uncertain. Trimming removed 5 bases at V and 3 bases at J, with 13 bases between. The CDR3 spans 14 residues. Germline lookup yields CDR1 MNHEY and CDR2 SVGAGI.